This T cell receptor beta chain is from a study of T cells in Graves' hyperthyroidism and ophthalmopathy. V shed 8 bases and J 6 bases; nucleotides not matched to a gene: 11. Germline loops: CDR1 MNHEY, CDR2 SVGEGT. The CDR3 sequence is 14 residues long. The TCR beta CDR3 regions underwent amplification using RNA transcripts as the source. The TCR CDR3 first-round RT-PCR relied on the HTBI primer set. TCRdb called the multiplex PCR reads again in MiXCR, with one record for every CDR3 protein. The sample records about 690,000 distinct CDR3 sequences, around a sixth being singletons. This clonotype was picked up many times.

The sample taken for sequencing was blood. The chain has TRBV6-2 or TRBV6-3 and TRBJ1-1; TRBD1 aligns across 8 bases. This receptor was obtained from a man aged 50 to 60 with Graves' hyperthyroidism. The CDR3 loop reads CASGKGQGGPEAFF. DNA for the CDR3: TGTGCCAGCGGAAAAGGACAGGGTGGACCTGAAGCTTTCTTT.